These 26 T cell receptor beta chains were all obtained from the same sample, sequenced in a study of OX40 agonist ivuxolimab in advanced cancers. Sequencing used immunoSEQ multiplex PCR; TCRdb keeps in-frame clones, though not all of them. The repertoire has roughly 38,000 clones, 85% of them found once; the top ten carry 2.5% to 3%. This specimen was CD4+ or CD8+ T cells sorted from blood, taken in a trial of the OX40 agonist ivuxolimab. Every receptor here comes from an adult with an advanced solid tumor such as melanoma, head and neck, liver or kidney cancer.

The genes are TRBV6-6 and TRBJ2-1, with D perhaps TRBD1 (6 bases). The CDR3 is 14 residues long. Deletions cut 4 bases from V and 5 bases from J, with 12 bases between. Germline V CDR1 and CDR2: MNHNY, SVGAGI (reference sequence). The chain's CDR3 is CASSSDRVNNEQFF. DNA of the CDR3: TGTGCCAGCAGTTCGGACAGAGTGAACAATGAGCAGTTCTTC.

This clone was recorded only once. The V call is TRBV5-4, the J call TRBJ2-5, with 7 bases aligning to TRBD1. Germline CDR1 SGHNT, CDR2 YYREEE (reference sequence). This CDR3 spans 16 amino acids. Trimming at V came to 0 bases and at J to 1 base, leaving 6 bases not matched to a gene. CDR3 bases: TGTGCCAGCAGCTTGGCCACACACAGGGGCCAAGAGACCCAGTACTTC. As protein: CASSLATHRGQETQYF.

The chain couples TRBV11-2 to TRBJ1-5; D call uncertain. Trimming pared 8 bases from V and 1 base from J, leaving 9 bases between. Germline V gene sequence: CDR1 SGHAT, CDR2 FQNNGV. The CDR3 runs 13 residues. Written as DNA, the CDR3 is TGTGCCAGCGGTTTAGGGAGCAATCAGCCCCAGCATTTT. Protein product: CASGLGSNQPQHF.

This clone was picked up a small number of times. The chain employs TRBV2 and TRBJ1-2, with D possibly being TRBD1 (5 bases). The germline gives CDR1 SNHLY, CDR2 FYNNEI. V was shortened by 4 bases and J by 6 bases, with 21 bases between the two germline ends. CDR3 length: 16 residues. CDR3 loop: CASSVLTRRGRNGYTF. Written as DNA, the CDR3 is TGTGCCAGCAGTGTTCTAACCCGACGGGGCCGTAATGGCTACACCTTC.

The genes are TRBV7-2 and TRBJ2-3; a possible D gene is TRBD2 (7 bases). The CDR3 has 16 amino acids. Trimming stripped 3 bases from V and 0 bases from J, with 13 bases between. Germline lookup yields CDR1 SGHTA and CDR2 FQGNSA. The CDR3 is CASSFGGGLSTDTQYF. In nucleotides, the CDR3 is TGTGCCAGCAGCTTTGGGGGGGGCCTTAGCACAGATACGCAGTATTTT.

The chain links TRBV7-9 to TRBJ2-7; no clear D gene. V lost 1 base to trimming and J lost 6 bases, with 13 bases between them. This CDR3 is 14 amino acids long. Germline V gene data show CDR1 as SEHNR and CDR2 as FQNEAQ (reference sequence). The CDR3 nucleotides read TGTGCCAGCAGCTTAGGTGGCGGTACAGCCGAGCAGTACTTC. Residues: CASSLGGGTAEQYF.

The V gene is TRBV30, the J gene TRBJ2-7, with D perhaps matching TRBD1 or TRBD2 (6 bases each). CDR1 GTSNPN and CDR2 SVGIG come from the germline V gene (reference sequence). This CDR3 region has 13 residues. V gave up 7 bases and J gave up 7 bases, with 20 bases separating them. CDR3 bases: TGTGCCTCTGTGAGGGGGTCCCGGGGGGAGCAGTACTTC. Translation: CASVRGSRGEQYF.

The chain combines TRBV4-1 with TRBJ2-7; 7 nucleotides match TRBD2. Germline CDR1 and CDR2: MGHRA and YSYEKL. The CDR3 spans 16 residues. J lost 0 bases, V lost 4 bases, and 9 bases had no gene match. CDR3 bases: TGCGCCAGCAGCCGATATTATGGGAGGGACTCCTACGAGCAGTACTTC. Protein sequence: CASSRYYGRDSYEQYF.

The V and J genes are TRBV7-2 and TRBJ2-5; weak D call: TRBD2 (5 bases). Germline V CDR1 and CDR2: SGHTA, FQGNSA. This CDR3 is 13 amino acids long. Trimming removed 2 bases at V and 5 bases at J, with 9 bases between. CDR3 amino acids: CASSLRWEETQYF. The CDR3 nucleotides read TGTGCCAGCAGCTTACGTTGGGAGGAGACCCAGTACTTC.

This sequence joins TRBV9 and TRBJ2-1; 7 bases line up with TRBD2. Germline lookup yields CDR1 SGDLS and CDR2 YYNGEE. This CDR3 is 15 amino acids long. The V and J ends lost 2 bases and 7 bases, in that order; junction bases with no gene match: 9. CDR3 sequence: CASSVSGAGVNEQFF. The CDR3 DNA follows: TGTGCCAGCAGCGTCAGCGGGGCGGGAGTAAATGAGCAGTTCTTC.

The gene calls are TRBV19 and TRBJ2-7, with D possibly being TRBD1 or TRBD2 (5 bases each). This CDR3 has 15 residues. The germline V gene encodes CDR1 LNHDA and CDR2 SQIVND (reference sequence). V was trimmed by 4 bases and J by 5 bases, leaving 18 bases between them. In nucleotides, the CDR3 is TGTGCCAGTAGTAGGGACCCACGGGCGCGGAACGAGCAGTACTTC. This codes for CASSRDPRARNEQYF.

The chain uses TRBV18 and TRBJ2-5; D is unresolved. CDR3 length: 12 residues. V gave up 3 bases and J gave up 3 bases, with 5 bases separating them. Per germline, CDR1 KGHSH and CDR2 LQKENI. CDR3 sequence (DNA): TGTGCCAGCTCACCCGCCGAAGAGACCCAGTACTTC. Protein product: CASSPAEETQYF.

The rearrangement joins TRBV28 to TRBJ2-1, with a possible D match to TRBD1 (6 bases). This CDR3 has 10 amino acids. With 5 bases removed from V and 10 bases from J, the gap between germline ends came to 6 bases. CDR1 is MDHEN, CDR2 SYDVKM, per germline. The CDR3 here is CASSGQEQFF. The CDR3 nucleotides are TGTGCCAGCAGTGGACAGGAGCAGTTCTTC.

This CDR3 reads CAISRGKSRDTVSNQPQHF. In DNA form, the CDR3 reads TGTGCCATCAGCCGAGGCAAATCCCGGGACACCGTTAGCAATCAGCCCCAGCATTTT. The rearrangement links TRBV10-3 to TRBJ1-5; D might be TRBD1 (6 bases). The germline V gene encodes CDR1 ENHRY and CDR2 SYGVKD. The germline V and J ends were trimmed by 6 bases and 0 bases, with 24 bases remaining between them. The CDR3 runs 19 residues.

The chain links TRBV16 to TRBJ2-1, with 10 positions matching TRBD2. Unmatched junction bases numbered 3, after V lost 4 bases and J lost 9 bases. Looked up from germline, CDR1 is KGHSY and CDR2 is FQNENV. This CDR3 contains 13 residues. The CDR3 region is CASSRTSGGEQFF. CDR3 nucleotides: TGTGCCAGCAGCCGGACTAGCGGTGGTGAGCAGTTCTTC.

This chain uses TRBV19 with TRBJ2-3; D assignment may be TRBD1 or TRBD2 (5 bases each). Germline V gene sequence: CDR1 LNHDA, CDR2 SQIVND (reference sequence). CDR3 length: 13 amino acids. The V end was cut by 10 bases, the J end by 6 bases, with 17 bases between. The DNA for the CDR3 is TGTGCCACCACTAAGGGGAGAGGGGATACGCAGTATTTT. Protein sequence: CATTKGRGDTQYF.

Only a few counts were recorded for this clone. The chain joins TRBV28 to TRBJ1-2; possibly TRBD1 for D (6 bases). The V gene's germline CDR1 is MDHEN and CDR2 SYDVKM. Between the trimmed V and J ends, which lost 4 bases and 4 bases, there was a span of 13 bases. The CDR3 is made up of 14 amino acids. The CDR3 region is CASSYNTGSYGYTF. In DNA form, the CDR3 reads TGTGCCAGCAGTTATAATACAGGGTCCTATGGCTACACCTTC.

The chain uses TRBV7-3 and TRBJ2-7; D is perhaps TRBD1 or TRBD2 (5 bases each). V dropped 5 bases and J dropped 6 bases, with 20 bases sitting between them. The CDR3 length is 15 residues. The germline V gene encodes CDR1 SGHTA and CDR2 FQGTGA. The CDR3 DNA is TGTGCCAGCAGCATTAAGGACCAGGGACCGGGCGAGCAGTACTTC. This codes for CASSIKDQGPGEQYF.

The chain is built from TRBV5-1 and TRBJ2-3, with 8 positions matching TRBD2. CDR3 size: 15 residues. Germline V CDR1 and CDR2: SGHRS, YFSETQ. V lost 5 bases and J lost 6; bases outside the gene matches: 11. CDR3 DNA: TGCGCCAGCAGAACTAGCGGCCTAATCGTGGATACGCAGTATTTT. Translating gives CASRTSGLIVDTQYF. The entire variable domain, with the rest obtained from reference TRBV5-1 and TRBJ2-3, is as follows: KAGVTQTPRYLIKTRGQQVTLSCSPISGHRSVSWYQQTPGQGLQFLFEYFSETQRNKGNFPGRFSGRQFSNSRSEMNVSTLELGDSALYLCASRTSGLIVDTQYFGPGTRLTVL.

CDR3 in amino acids: CAISRVLAGDNEQFF. CDR3 DNA sequence: TGTGCCATCAGCCGGGTGCTAGCGGGAGACAATGAGCAGTTCTTC. V usage is TRBV10-3 and J usage is TRBJ2-1, with 10 bases lining up with TRBD2. The CDR3 runs to 15 residues. The junction had 7 bases not matched to a gene; V was cut back by 6 bases and J by 5 bases. Germline loops: CDR1 ENHRY, CDR2 SYGVKD.

This chain connects TRBV29-1 to TRBJ2-3, with TRBD1 matching 10 bases. The CDR3 covers 13 residues. Germline V CDR1 and CDR2: SQVTM, ANQGSEA. The J segment lost 5 bases and the V segment lost 5 bases, leaving 4 bases of the junction unmatched. CDR3 nucleotide sequence: TGCAGCGTTATCTGGACAGGGGGAGATACGCAGTATTTT. It translates to CSVIWTGGDTQYF.

This chain connects TRBV6-6 to TRBJ2-7; 8 bases align to TRBD2. The germline gives CDR1 MNHNY, CDR2 SVGAGI (reference sequence). The CDR3 totals 16 residues. V lost 0 bases to trimming and J lost 6 bases; unmatched junction nucleotides: 10. This CDR3 is CASSYSKGRTSREQYF. The CDR3 DNA reads TGTGCCAGCAGTTACTCGAAAGGCAGGACTAGCCGCGAGCAGTACTTC.

This clone has only one observation. This chain links TRBV10-3 with TRBJ2-3; 12 bases map to TRBD2. The CDR3 has 17 residues. Looked up from germline, CDR1 is ENHRY and CDR2 is SYGVKD. The V segment lost 7 bases and the J segment 1 base; nucleotides outside the gene matches: 9. CDR3: CAITNRLAGDGTDTQYF. The CDR3 nucleotides are TGTGCCATCACAAACAGACTAGCGGGAGATGGCACAGATACGCAGTATTTT.

Comment on this clone: The junction departs from germline at one end; a sequencing error may be responsible. This rearrangement joins TRBV7-7 to TRBJ2-2; 8 bases line up with TRBD2. Germline-derived CDR1 and CDR2 are SSHAT and FNYEAQ (reference sequence). This CDR3 has 16 residues. CDR3 residues: CASSPPGTSLPGELFF. The CDR3 region has the DNA TGTGCTAGCAGCCCACCCGGGACTAGTTTACCCGGGGAGCTGTTTTTT. Based on the CDR3 plus reference TRBV7-7 and TRBJ2-2, the full variable domain is GAGVSQSPRYKVTKRGQDVTLRCDPISSHATLYWYQQALGQGPEFLTYFNYEAQPDKSGLPSDRFSAERPEGSISTLTIQRTEQRDSAMYRCASSPPGTSLPGELFFGEGSRLTVL.

This clone was observed once. The CDR3 nucleotides read TGTGCCAGCAGCTTAAGAACAGTTGACACTGAAGCTTTCTTT. Translated, it gives CASSLRTVDTEAFF. The chain recombines TRBV7-2 with TRBJ1-1; D call uncertain. The germline CDR1 and CDR2 sequences are SGHTA and FQGNSA. The V gene lost 2 bases and the J gene lost 3 bases, with 10 bases spanning the gap. The CDR3 sequence is 14 residues long.

V gene TRBV19 combines with J gene TRBJ2-7; D assignment may be TRBD1 or TRBD2 (5 bases each). The germline gives CDR1 LNHDA, CDR2 SQIVND (reference sequence). This CDR3 comprises 14 residues. Trimming left V 6 bases short and J 8 bases short, with 20 bases between. As DNA, the CDR3 is TGTGCCAGTAGGGACCGGGACCCCTTAGGAAAGCAGTACTTC. Translation gives CASRDRDPLGKQYF.